Below are 30 T cell receptor beta chains sequenced from a single sample in a study of OX40 agonist ivuxolimab in advanced cancers. Sequencing used immunoSEQ multiplex PCR; TCRdb keeps in-frame clones, though not all of them. The sample gives under 75,000 clones, 70% to 90% of which show up once; about 0.82% is in the top ten. Sample: CD4+ or CD8+ T cells sorted from blood, taken in a trial of the OX40 agonist ivuxolimab. All receptors come from an adult with an advanced solid tumor such as melanoma, head and neck, liver or kidney cancer.

J is TRBJ2-2 and V is TRBV4-2; D remains unclear. The germline V gene has CDR1 LGHNA and CDR2 YNFKEQ. V was clipped by 1 base and J by 5 bases, with 8 bases between them. CDR3 length: 14 residues. The CDR3 reads CASSQGYLTGELFF. The CDR3 coding sequence is TGTGCCAGCAGCCAAGGGTACCTAACCGGGGAGCTGTTTTTT.

The V call is TRBV11-2, the J call TRBJ1-6, with D perhaps TRBD1 (5 bases). The CDR3 extends over 15 amino acids. Germline loops: CDR1 SGHAT, CDR2 FQNNGV. The ends were cut back, 5 bases at V and 7 bases at J, with 15 bases in the middle. The CDR3 loop is CASSLSSGTNSPLHF. CDR3 sequence (DNA): TGTGCCAGCAGCCTTAGTTCAGGGACGAATTCACCCCTCCACTTT.

The V call is TRBV25-1, the J call TRBJ2-5, with D possibly matching TRBD2 (6 bases). Germline CDR1 reads MGHDK; CDR2 reads SYGVNS. The CDR3 totals 17 residues. Trimming shortened V by 3 bases and J by 0 bases, and 17 bases separated the two germline ends. CDR3 DNA: TGTGCCAGCAGTGAGTTTAGGGCGGGGCGGTACCAAGAGACCCAGTACTTC. Translated: CASSEFRAGRYQETQYF.

The gene calls are TRBV5-1 and TRBJ1-3; no definite D call. Between the trimmed V and J ends, which lost 0 bases and 3 bases, there was a span of 16 bases. The germline V gene encodes CDR1 SGHRS and CDR2 YFSETQ. The CDR3 loop spans 17 amino acids. CDR3 sequence: CASSLGPVGKRGNTIYF. CDR3 bases: TGCGCCAGCAGCTTGGGGCCGGTTGGGAAACGTGGAAACACCATATATTTT.

In nucleotides, the CDR3 is TGTGCCAGCAGCTCCCAACCACTAGCGGGAGTGAGTGGGGCGAACACCGGGGAGCTGTTTTTT. It is translated as CASSSQPLAGVSGANTGELFF. The V gene is TRBV7-3, the J gene TRBJ2-2; TRBD2 agrees at 11 bases. V shed 4 bases and J 0 bases; nucleotides not matched to a gene: 16. Germline CDR1 is SGHTA and CDR2 is FQGTGA. This CDR3 is 21 amino acids long.

This chain links TRBV9 with TRBJ2-2; 10 positions agree with TRBD2. The germline gives CDR1 SGDLS, CDR2 YYNGEE. Unmatched junction bases numbered 8, after V lost 4 bases and J lost 5 bases. The CDR3 has 16 residues. Here the CDR3 reads CASSFRTSGSTGELFF. The DNA of the CDR3 is TGTGCCAGCAGCTTTCGGACTAGCGGAAGTACCGGGGAGCTGTTTTTT.

The chain combines TRBV30 with TRBJ1-1, with unresolved D. CDR1 and CDR2 (germline): GTSNPN, SVGIG (reference sequence). This CDR3 contains 11 residues. Trimming cost V 0 bases and J 7 bases, with 6 bases left between them. The CDR3 DNA sequence: TGTGCCTGGAGTGTTATGTTTGAAGCTTTCTTT. Its protein product is CAWSVMFEAFF.

The CDR3 here is CAWRLNLNSPLHF. CDR3 sequence (DNA): TGTGCCTGGAGGCTTAACCTTAATTCACCCCTCCACTTT. The chain recombines TRBV30 with TRBJ1-6; the D is unclear. V lost 3 bases and J 6 bases, leaving 9 bases between the germline ends. In germline, CDR1 is GTSNPN, CDR2 SVGIG (reference sequence). CDR3 length: 13 amino acids.

The V call is TRBV28, the J call TRBJ2-6; 10 bases align to TRBD1. CDR1 and CDR2 (germline): MDHEN, SYDVKM. This CDR3 has 17 amino acids. V was pared by 5 bases and J by 1 base, with 5 bases of the junction left unmatched. The CDR3 loop is CASSPPGQGSGANVLTF. Here the CDR3 DNA reads TGTGCCAGCAGTCCCCCGGGACAGGGGTCTGGGGCCAACGTCCTGACTTTC.

This clone was recorded only once. The chain has TRBV5-1 and TRBJ2-3, with 8 nucleotides matching TRBD1. Looked up from germline, CDR1 is SGHRS and CDR2 is YFSETQ. This CDR3 has 15 amino acids. V gave up 2 bases and J gave up 0 bases; unmatched junction bases: 2. The DNA of the CDR3 is TGCGCCAGCAGCTTAAACAGGGGGAGCACAGATACGCAGTATTTT. This encodes CASSLNRGSTDTQYF.

The chain employs TRBV29-1 and TRBJ2-7; 10 bases fit TRBD1. V was clipped by 7 bases and J by 7 bases; unmatched bases: 13. Germline CDR1 SQVTM, CDR2 ANQGSEA. CDR3 length: 14 residues. CDR3 residues: CSAAPSGQGGEQYF. The CDR3 DNA sequence: TGCAGCGCAGCCCCCAGCGGACAGGGGGGAGAGCAGTACTTC.

V gene TRBV11-2 combines with J gene TRBJ2-7, with D uncertain. The length of the CDR3 is 13 residues. The germline gives CDR1 SGHAT, CDR2 FQNNGV. The V end was cut by 5 bases, the J end by 5 bases, with 13 bases between. The CDR3 DNA follows: TGTGCCAGCAGCACCAACTTTCAGGACGAGCAGTACTTC. It specifies CASSTNFQDEQYF. Full variable domain (rest looked up from reference TRBV11-2 and TRBJ2-7): EAGVAQSPRYKIIEKRQSVAFWCNPISGHATLYWYQQILGQGPKLLIQFQNNGVVDDSQLPKDRFSAERLKGVDSTLKIQPAKLEDSAVYLCASSTNFQDEQYFGPGTRLTVT.

The rearrangement links TRBV6-6 to TRBJ1-2; 7 bases match TRBD1. V dropped 5 bases and J dropped 8; count of bases not matched to a gene: 11. The CDR3 spans 14 residues. Germline CDR1 reads MNHNY; CDR2 reads SVGAGI (reference sequence). CDR3 sequence reads: CASSNQADRDGYTF. CDR3 bases: TGTGCCAGCAGTAACCAGGCAGACAGGGACGGCTACACCTTC.

The chain couples TRBV6-6 to TRBJ2-3; D unclear. V dropped 2 bases and J dropped 4 bases, with 7 bases sitting between them. Per the germline V gene, CDR1 is MNHNY and CDR2 is SVGAGI (reference sequence). This CDR3 comprises 13 residues. The CDR3 DNA reads TGTGCCAGCAGTTACGTCGTAGCAGATACGCAGTATTTT. It is translated as CASSYVVADTQYF.

The gene calls are TRBV11-2 and TRBJ2-1; 8 bases match TRBD2. The CDR3 is made up of 16 amino acids. Germline CDR1 is SGHAT and CDR2 is FQNNGV. V lost 2 bases and J lost 4; bases outside the gene matches: 7. CDR3 in amino acids: CASSLSSTSAYNEQFF. The DNA of the CDR3 is TGTGCCAGCAGCTTAAGTTCGACTAGCGCATACAATGAGCAGTTCTTC. The full variable domain, with the rest looked up from reference TRBV11-2 and TRBJ2-1, is EAGVAQSPRYKIIEKRQSVAFWCNPISGHATLYWYQQILGQGPKLLIQFQNNGVVDDSQLPKDRFSAERLKGVDSTLKIQPAKLEDSAVYLCASSLSSTSAYNEQFFGPGTRLTVL.

For the CDR3, the DNA is TGTGCCAGCAGGGGCGGACTAGCGGGAGCCCTTAGCACAGATACGCAGTATTTT. This translates into CASRGGLAGALSTDTQYF. The chain combines TRBV2 with TRBJ2-3, with TRBD2 matching over 13 bases. The CDR3 runs 18 residues. In germline, CDR1 is SNHLY, CDR2 FYNNEI. V lost 6 bases and J lost 0; bases outside the gene matches: 9.

This clone was seen only a few times. The V and J genes are TRBV7-8 and TRBJ1-4; 7 positions match TRBD1. The CDR3 covers 13 residues. After removal of 5 bases from V and 10 bases from J, the junction contained 7 bases not matched to a gene. Germline V gene data show CDR1 as SGHVS and CDR2 as FQNEAQ. The chain's CDR3 is CASSTRQGGKLFF. CDR3 in DNA: TGTGCCAGCAGCACCCGACAGGGAGGAAAACTGTTTTTT. The full variable domain, completed using reference TRBV7-8 and TRBJ1-4, is GAGVSQSPRYKVAKRGQDVALRCDPISGHVSLFWYQQALGQGPEFLTYFQNEAQLDKSGLPSDRFFAERPEGSVSTLKIQRTQQEDSAVYLCASSTRQGGKLFFGSGTQLSVL.

The genes are TRBV27 and TRBJ2-7, with D possibly matching TRBD2 (7 bases). V was pared by 5 bases and J by 4 bases, with 18 bases between. Germline values: CDR1 MNHEY, CDR2 SMNVEV (reference sequence). CDR3 length equals 15 residues. For the CDR3, the DNA is TGTGCCAGCAGTCACTCTTGGGGAGGGGGATACGAGCAGTACTTC. This translates into CASSHSWGGGYEQYF.

The chain is built from TRBV4-1 and TRBJ2-1; D may be TRBD1 or TRBD2 (5 bases each). There are 14 residues in the CDR3. V lost 4 bases, J lost 8 bases, and 15 bases lay in between. In germline, CDR1 is MGHRA, CDR2 YSYEKL. CDR3 loop: CASSPGPRYDEQFF. In nucleotides, the CDR3 is TGCGCCAGCAGCCCGGGACCCCGATATGATGAGCAGTTCTTC.

The chain uses TRBV7-2 and TRBJ2-4; tentatively, D is TRBD1 (6 bases). The CDR3 is 18 residues long. The germline V gene encodes CDR1 SGHTA and CDR2 FQGNSA. Trimming took 1 base from V and 0 from J, leaving 16 bases between them. The CDR3 sequence: CASSLGRGQSLAKNIQYF. DNA for the CDR3: TGTGCCAGCAGCTTAGGACGAGGACAGTCACTAGCCAAAAACATTCAGTACTTC. Full variable domain (remainder filled in from reference TRBV7-2 and TRBJ2-4): GAGVSQSPSNKVTEKGKDVELRCDPISGHTALYWYRQSLGQGLEFLIYFQGNSAPDKSGLPSDRFSAERTGGSVSTLTIQRTQQEDSAVYLCASSLGRGQSLAKNIQYFGAGTRLSVL.

The chain has TRBV9 and TRBJ2-2; 8 bases match TRBD2. Germline CDR1 reads SGDLS; CDR2 reads YYNGEE. Unmatched junction bases numbered 6, after V lost 4 bases and J lost 4 bases. The CDR3 runs to 15 residues. The CDR3 DNA is TGTGCCAGCAGCACCAGGACTAGCTCCACCGGGGAGCTGTTTTTT. This gives the protein CASSTRTSSTGELFF.

The V and J genes are TRBV7-2 and TRBJ1-2; maybe TRBD1 (6 bases). The CDR3 has 14 amino acids. CDR1 and CDR2 (germline): SGHTA, FQGNSA. Trimming left V 5 bases short and J 2 bases short, with 12 bases between. In DNA form, the CDR3 reads TGTGCCAGCAGCCGGGTACAGGGAAACTATGGCTACACCTTC. Amino acids: CASSRVQGNYGYTF. Full variable domain (rest looked up from reference TRBV7-2 and TRBJ1-2): GAGVSQSPSNKVTEKGKDVELRCDPISGHTALYWYRQSLGQGLEFLIYFQGNSAPDKSGLPSDRFSAERTGGSVSTLTIQRTQQEDSAVYLCASSRVQGNYGYTFGSGTRLTVV.

This clone was picked up a small number of times. The chain uses TRBV14 and TRBJ2-7; D tentatively reads TRBD1 or TRBD2 (6 bases each). The V and J ends lost 1 base and 7 bases respectively, with 11 bases between them. CDR1 is SGHDN, CDR2 FVKESK, per germline. The CDR3 sequence is 13 residues long. CDR3 nucleotide sequence: TGTGCCAGCAGCCAAGTTCGGGGGCATGAGCAGTACTTC. Its protein product is CASSQVRGHEQYF.

The rearrangement links TRBV9 to TRBJ1-5, with a possible D match to TRBD1 (6 bases). CDR3 length: 15 residues. In germline, CDR1 is SGDLS, CDR2 YYNGEE. Trimming shortened V by 4 bases and J by 3 bases, and 14 bases separated the two germline ends. The CDR3: CASSIPGQVNQPQHF. The DNA of the CDR3 is TGTGCCAGCAGCATTCCGGGACAAGTCAATCAGCCCCAGCATTTT.

This chain connects TRBV10-1 to TRBJ2-5; 7 positions agree with TRBD2. Germline V gene lookup returns CDR1 WNHNN and CDR2 SYGVQD (reference sequence). V gave up 4 bases and J gave up 2 bases; unmatched junction bases: 1. This CDR3 is 13 amino acids long. CDR3 loop: CASSGTRQETQYF. The DNA of the CDR3 is TGCGCCAGCAGTGGGACTAGGCAAGAGACCCAGTACTTC.

The chain carries TRBV29-1 and TRBJ2-7, with 8 nucleotides matching TRBD1. The CDR3 length is 13 residues. J lost 4 bases, V lost 5 bases, and 7 bases had no gene match. CDR1 is SQVTM and CDR2 is ANQGSEA in the germline V gene. CDR3 sequence: CSVTRTGLYEQYF. The CDR3 DNA follows: TGCAGCGTTACACGGACAGGGCTGTACGAGCAGTACTTC.

This rearrangement joins TRBV5-1 to TRBJ2-7; D ambiguous. The length of the CDR3 is 15 residues. Trimming shortened V by 0 bases and J by 0 bases, and 10 bases separated the two germline ends. Germline loops: CDR1 SGHRS, CDR2 YFSETQ. The CDR3 DNA reads as TGCGCCAGCAGCTTGGTGAGTCACCCCTCCTACGAGCAGTACTTC. Encoded protein: CASSLVSHPSYEQYF.

This chain's CDR3 is CASSRPPGELFF. CDR3 nucleotides: TGTGCCAGCAGCCGACCCCCCGGGGAGCTGTTTTTT. The rearrangement uses TRBV11-2 and TRBJ2-2; D is ambiguous. The CDR3 is 12 amino acids. Between the trimmed V and J ends, which lost 5 bases and 6 bases, there was a span of 7 bases. The germline V gene has CDR1 SGHAT and CDR2 FQNNGV.

This rearrangement joins TRBV11-3 to TRBJ2-1; TRBD2 might be the D (6 bases). Deletions cut 1 base from V and 9 bases from J, with 7 bases between. Per the germline V gene, CDR1 is SGHNT and CDR2 is YENEEA. The CDR3 is 12 amino acids. The CDR3 nucleotides are TGTGCCAGCAGCTTAGGGACTACTGAGCAGTTCTTC. It yields the protein CASSLGTTEQFF.

This clone has just one count. This chain joins TRBV30 and TRBJ2-1; maybe TRBD1 (6 bases). CDR3 length: 15 amino acids. CDR1 GTSNPN and CDR2 SVGIG come from the germline V gene (reference sequence). Deletions cut 0 bases from V and 5 bases from J, with 14 bases between. This CDR3 is CAWSVGRQGNNEQFF. In nucleotides, the CDR3 is TGTGCCTGGAGTGTCGGGCGCCAGGGGAACAATGAGCAGTTCTTC.